The clone carrying this T cell receptor (beta chain) has more than one count but fewer than ten. Its cognate antigen is unknown. These data are taken from a study of identical twins. TCRdb re-analysed the 5' RACE reads in MiXCR, keeping a single row per CDR3 protein. The sample records hundreds of thousands of distinct CDR3 sequences, roughly 20% being singletons. The CDR3 totals 12 residues. The V and J ends lost 7 bases and 7 bases, in that order; junction bases with no gene match: 6. Germline lookup yields CDR1 SEHNR and CDR2 FQNEAQ (reference sequence). Study findings and constraints: Weaker excess sharing between twins was seen in beta out-of-frame sequences.

These data are also associated with another study on T cells expressing NK-cell markers. That report notes: Of eight sequenced donors, seven were HCMV-seropositive and one HCMV-seronegative. In a handful of donors, dominant CD3+CD56+NKG2C+ clones formed about 1.0-7.5% of CD8+ cells. Dominance of the CD3+CD56-NKG2C+ fraction by these clonotypes also held in a handful of donors.

The chain carries TRBV7-9 and TRBJ1-2, with 7 nucleotides matching TRBD1. The sample comprised PBMCs. The TCR was taken from a woman between 18 and 30 years old in good health. This chain's CDR3 is CASTLGDSGYTF. The CDR3, as DNA: TGTGCCAGCACCCTAGGGGACAGTGGCTACACCTTC.